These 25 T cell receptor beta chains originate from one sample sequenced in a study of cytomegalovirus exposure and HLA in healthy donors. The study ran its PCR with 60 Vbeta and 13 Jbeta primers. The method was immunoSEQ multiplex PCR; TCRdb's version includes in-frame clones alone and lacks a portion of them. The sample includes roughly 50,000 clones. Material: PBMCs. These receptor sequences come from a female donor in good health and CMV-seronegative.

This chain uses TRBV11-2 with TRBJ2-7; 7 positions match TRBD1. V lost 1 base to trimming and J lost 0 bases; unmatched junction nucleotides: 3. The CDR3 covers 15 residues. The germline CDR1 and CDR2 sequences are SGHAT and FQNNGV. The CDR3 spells CASSLVPGGSYEQYF. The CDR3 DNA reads TGTGCCAGCAGCTTAGTCCCAGGGGGCTCCTACGAGCAGTACTTC.

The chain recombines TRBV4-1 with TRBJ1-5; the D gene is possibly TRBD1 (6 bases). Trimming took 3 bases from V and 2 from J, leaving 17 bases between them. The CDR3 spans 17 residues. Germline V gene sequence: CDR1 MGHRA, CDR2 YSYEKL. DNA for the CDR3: TGCGCCAGCAGCCAGGGTTTCAGGGGATGGGGCAATCAGCCCCAGCATTTT. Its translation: CASSQGFRGWGNQPQHF.

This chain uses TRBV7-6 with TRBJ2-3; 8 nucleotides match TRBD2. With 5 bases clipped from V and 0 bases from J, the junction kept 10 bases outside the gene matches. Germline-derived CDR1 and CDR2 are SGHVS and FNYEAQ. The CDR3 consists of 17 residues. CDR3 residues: CASSPDLAGWSTDTQYF. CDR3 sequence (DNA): TGTGCCAGCAGCCCAGACCTAGCGGGTTGGAGCACAGATACGCAGTATTTT. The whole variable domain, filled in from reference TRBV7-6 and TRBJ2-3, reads GAGVSQSPRYKVTKRGQDVALRCDPISGHVSLYWYRQALGQGPEFLTYFNYEAQQDKSGLPNDRFSAERPEGSISTLTIQRTEQRDSAMYRCASSPDLAGWSTDTQYFGPGTRLTVL.

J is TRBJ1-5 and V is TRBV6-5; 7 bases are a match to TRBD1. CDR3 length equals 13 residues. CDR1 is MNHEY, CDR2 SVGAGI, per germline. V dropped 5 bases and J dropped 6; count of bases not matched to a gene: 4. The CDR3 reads CASSRQGFQPQHF. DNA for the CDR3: TGTGCCAGCAGTAGACAGGGCTTTCAGCCCCAGCATTTT.

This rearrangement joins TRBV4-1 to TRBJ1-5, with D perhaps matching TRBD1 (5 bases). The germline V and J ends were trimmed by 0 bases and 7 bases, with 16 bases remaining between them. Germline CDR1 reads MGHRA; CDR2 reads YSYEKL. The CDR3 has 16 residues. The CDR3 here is CASSQDPGREGQPQHF. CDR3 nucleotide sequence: TGCGCCAGCAGCCAAGACCCGGGCAGGGAGGGACAGCCCCAGCATTTT.

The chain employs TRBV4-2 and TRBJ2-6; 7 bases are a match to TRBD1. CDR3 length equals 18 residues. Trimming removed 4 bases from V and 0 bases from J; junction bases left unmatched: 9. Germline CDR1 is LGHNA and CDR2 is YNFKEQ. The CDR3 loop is CASSPRDSFFSGANVLTF. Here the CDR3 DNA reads TGTGCCAGCAGCCCCCGGGACAGTTTTTTCTCTGGGGCCAACGTCCTGACTTTC.

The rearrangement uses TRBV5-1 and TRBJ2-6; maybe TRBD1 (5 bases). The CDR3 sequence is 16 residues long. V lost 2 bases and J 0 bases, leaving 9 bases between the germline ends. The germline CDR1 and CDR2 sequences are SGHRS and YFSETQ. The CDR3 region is CASSLQESSGANVLTF. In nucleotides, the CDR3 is TGCGCCAGCAGCTTACAGGAGAGCTCTGGGGCCAACGTCCTGACTTTC.

The CDR3: CASSRGGGSGADTDTQYF. For the CDR3, the DNA is TGTGCCAGTAGTCGGGGGGGAGGATCGGGGGCCGATACAGATACGCAGTATTTT. V usage is TRBV19 and J usage is TRBJ2-3; 8 positions agree with TRBD2. The CDR3 covers 18 residues. The trim removed 5 bases at V and 3 bases at J, leaving 16 bases unmatched. Germline V gene data show CDR1 as LNHDA and CDR2 as SQIVND (reference sequence).

The chain's CDR3 is CSAAPEGRRYF. The CDR3 nucleotides read TGCAGTGCTGCCCCCGAGGGCAGAAGATACTTC. The gene calls are TRBV20-1 and TRBJ2-5; D is possibly TRBD2 (5 bases). With 5 bases removed from V and 14 bases from J, the gap between germline ends came to 18 bases. CDR1 DFQATT and CDR2 SNEGSKA come from the germline V gene (reference sequence). This CDR3 region has 11 residues.

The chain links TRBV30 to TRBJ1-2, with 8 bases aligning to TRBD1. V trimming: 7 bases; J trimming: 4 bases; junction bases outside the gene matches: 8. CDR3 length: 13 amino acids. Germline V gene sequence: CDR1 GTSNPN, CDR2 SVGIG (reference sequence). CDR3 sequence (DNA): TGTGCCTCATTGGACAGGGACGGCTATGGCTACACCTTC. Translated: CASLDRDGYGYTF.

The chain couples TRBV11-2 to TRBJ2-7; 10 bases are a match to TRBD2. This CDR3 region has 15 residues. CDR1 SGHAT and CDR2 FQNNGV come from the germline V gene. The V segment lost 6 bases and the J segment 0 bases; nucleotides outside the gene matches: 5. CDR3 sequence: CASSQKRGGSYEQYF. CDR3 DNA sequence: TGTGCCAGCAGTCAAAAGCGGGGGGGCTCCTACGAGCAGTACTTC.

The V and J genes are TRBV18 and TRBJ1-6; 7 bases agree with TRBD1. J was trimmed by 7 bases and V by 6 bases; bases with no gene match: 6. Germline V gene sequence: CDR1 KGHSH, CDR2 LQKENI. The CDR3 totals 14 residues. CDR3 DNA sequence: TGTGCCAGCTCGCGGGACAGTGACAATTCACCCCTCCACTTT. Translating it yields CASSRDSDNSPLHF.

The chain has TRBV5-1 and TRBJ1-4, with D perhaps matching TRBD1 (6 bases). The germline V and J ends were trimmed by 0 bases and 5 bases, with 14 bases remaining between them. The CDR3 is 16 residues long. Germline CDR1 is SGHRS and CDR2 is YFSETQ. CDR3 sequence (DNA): TGCGCCAGCAGCTTGGTCCGAGGGGGTAGGAATGAAAAACTGTTTTTT. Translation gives CASSLVRGGRNEKLFF.

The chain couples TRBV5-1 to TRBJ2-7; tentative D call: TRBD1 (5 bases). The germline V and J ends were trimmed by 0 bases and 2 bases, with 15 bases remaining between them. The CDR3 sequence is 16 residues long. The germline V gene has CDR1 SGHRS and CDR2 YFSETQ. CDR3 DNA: TGCGCCAGCAGCTTGGTAGGGTCAGGGTTCACCTACGAGCAGTACTTC. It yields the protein CASSLVGSGFTYEQYF. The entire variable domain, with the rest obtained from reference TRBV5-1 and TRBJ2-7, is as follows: KAGVTQTPRYLIKTRGQQVTLSCSPISGHRSVSWYQQTPGQGLQFLFEYFSETQRNKGNFPGRFSGRQFSNSRSEMNVSTLELGDSALYLCASSLVGSGFTYEQYFGPGTRLTVT.

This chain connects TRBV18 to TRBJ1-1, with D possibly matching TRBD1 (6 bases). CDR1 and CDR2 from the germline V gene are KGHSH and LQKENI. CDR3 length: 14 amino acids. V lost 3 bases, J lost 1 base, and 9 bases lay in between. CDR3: CASSPMTGNTEAFF. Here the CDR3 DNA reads TGTGCCAGCTCACCGATGACAGGGAACACTGAAGCTTTCTTT.

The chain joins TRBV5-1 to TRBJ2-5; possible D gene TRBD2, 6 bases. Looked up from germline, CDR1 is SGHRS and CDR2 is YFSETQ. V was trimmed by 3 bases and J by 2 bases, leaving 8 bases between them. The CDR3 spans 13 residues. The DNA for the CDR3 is TGCGCCAGCAGCTCTAGCGTTCAAGAGACCCAGTACTTC. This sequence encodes CASSSSVQETQYF.

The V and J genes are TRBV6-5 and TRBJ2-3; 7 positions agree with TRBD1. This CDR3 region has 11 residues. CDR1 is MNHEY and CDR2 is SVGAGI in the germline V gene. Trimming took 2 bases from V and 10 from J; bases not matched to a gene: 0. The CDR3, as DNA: TGTGCCAGCAGTTACGGACAGGCGCAGTATTTT. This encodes CASSYGQAQYF.

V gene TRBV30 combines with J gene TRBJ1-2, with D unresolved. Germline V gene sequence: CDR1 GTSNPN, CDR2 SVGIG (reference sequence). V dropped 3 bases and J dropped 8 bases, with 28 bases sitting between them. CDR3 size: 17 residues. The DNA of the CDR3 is TGTGCCTGGAGACCAGGACCCGACCTTAGCGGGTGGGCCGGCTACACCTTC. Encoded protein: CAWRPGPDLSGWAGYTF.

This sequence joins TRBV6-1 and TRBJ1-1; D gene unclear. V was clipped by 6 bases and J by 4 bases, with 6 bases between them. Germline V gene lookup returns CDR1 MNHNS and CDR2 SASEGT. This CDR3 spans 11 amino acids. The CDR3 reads CASSYPTEAFF. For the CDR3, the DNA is TGTGCCAGCAGCTACCCCACTGAAGCTTTCTTT.

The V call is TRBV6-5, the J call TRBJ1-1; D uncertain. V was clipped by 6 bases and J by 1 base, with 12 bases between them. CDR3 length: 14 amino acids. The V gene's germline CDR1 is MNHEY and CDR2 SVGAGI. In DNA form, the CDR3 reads TGTGCCAGCAGGCGCGACACTCGGAACACTGAAGCTTTCTTT. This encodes CASRRDTRNTEAFF.

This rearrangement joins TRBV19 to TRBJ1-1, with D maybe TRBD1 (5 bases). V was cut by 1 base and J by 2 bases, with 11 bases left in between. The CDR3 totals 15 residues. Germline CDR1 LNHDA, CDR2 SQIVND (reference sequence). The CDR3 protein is CASSIGSGFNTEAFF. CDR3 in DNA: TGTGCCAGTAGTATAGGGTCAGGGTTTAACACTGAAGCTTTCTTT.

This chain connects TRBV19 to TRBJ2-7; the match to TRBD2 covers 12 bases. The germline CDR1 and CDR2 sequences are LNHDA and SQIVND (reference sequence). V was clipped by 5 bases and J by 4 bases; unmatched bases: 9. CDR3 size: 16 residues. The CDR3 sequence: CASSPKLAGGKYEQYF. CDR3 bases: TGTGCCAGTAGTCCTAAACTAGCGGGAGGAAAATACGAGCAGTACTTC.

Here the CDR3 reads CASSLTPLGQGNTEAFF. The CDR3 DNA is TGTGCCAGCAGCTTAACGCCCCTCGGACAGGGAAACACTGAAGCTTTCTTT. The chain uses TRBV7-3 and TRBJ1-1, with 8 bases aligning to TRBD1. The trim removed 0 bases at V and 2 bases at J, leaving 8 bases unmatched. The CDR3 runs 17 residues. Germline lookup yields CDR1 SGHTA and CDR2 FQGTGA. Using reference TRBV7-3 and TRBJ1-1 for the parts outside the CDR3, the full variable domain is GAGVSQTPSNKVTEKGKYVELRCDPISGHTALYWYRQSLGQGPEFLIYFQGTGAADDSGLPNDRFFAVRPEGSVSTLKIQRTERGDSAVYLCASSLTPLGQGNTEAFFGQGTRLTVV.

The DNA for the CDR3 is TGCAGCGTCGCGGCTCCAAATGGGGGCACCCCAGATACGCAGTATTTT. Translation: CSVAAPNGGTPDTQYF. This chain links TRBV29-1 with TRBJ2-3; possibly TRBD1 for D (6 bases). V lost 6 bases to trimming and J lost 4 bases, with 23 bases between them. In germline, CDR1 is SQVTM, CDR2 ANQGSEA. This CDR3 is 16 amino acids long.

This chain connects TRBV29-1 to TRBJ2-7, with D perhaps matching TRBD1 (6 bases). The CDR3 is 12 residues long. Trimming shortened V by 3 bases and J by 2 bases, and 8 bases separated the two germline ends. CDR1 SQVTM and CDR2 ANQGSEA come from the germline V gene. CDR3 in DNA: TGCAGCGTTGAGACAGGAGCCTACGAGCAGTACTTC. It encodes CSVETGAYEQYF.